Shown below are 13 T cell receptor beta chains from a single sample sequenced in a study of blood T cell repertoires in COVID-19. Only in-frame clones appear in the TCRdb table, and some are missing; sequencing was by immunoSEQ multiplex PCR. The sample records 300,000 or so clones, about 87% being singletons. The sequencing sample was made of peripheral blood. These receptors originate from a woman aged 45-60 years who had recovered from COVID-19.

The chain carries TRBV9 and TRBJ2-6; D may be TRBD1 (6 bases). From germline, CDR1 is SGDLS and CDR2 YYNGEE. The CDR3 length is 17 residues. V gave up 3 bases and J gave up 4 bases, with 17 bases separating them. The CDR3 nucleotides read TGTGCCAGCAGCGCACAGGGCGGCGGTGCGGGGGCCAACGTCCTGACTTTC. It yields the protein CASSAQGGGAGANVLTF.

This chain connects TRBV9 to TRBJ2-1; D is ambiguous. This CDR3 region has 12 residues. CDR1 and CDR2 (germline): SGDLS, YYNGEE. Trimming pared 2 bases from V and 2 bases from J, leaving 2 bases between. Here the CDR3 DNA reads TGTGCCAGCAGCGTTACCTACAATGAGCAGTTCTTC. It encodes CASSVTYNEQFF.

The CDR3 region has the DNA TGTGCCAGCAGTTACGATGGGGCAAGAATCTATGGCTACACCTTC. Its translation is CASSYDGARIYGYTF. J is TRBJ1-2 and V is TRBV6-5; tentative D call: TRBD1 (5 bases). The germline gives CDR1 MNHEY, CDR2 SVGAGI. There are 15 residues in the CDR3. V was trimmed by 2 bases and J by 4 bases, leaving 14 bases between them.

The chain joins TRBV25-1 to TRBJ2-2; 10 nucleotides agree with TRBD2. The germline CDR1 and CDR2 sequences are MGHDK and SYGVNS. V trimming: 1 base; J trimming: 6 bases; junction bases outside the gene matches: 11. The CDR3 sequence is 18 residues long. The CDR3 DNA reads TGTGCCAGCAGTGAATTAGACGTGGTCACTAGCGGGGCCGGGGAGCTGTTTTTT. It codes for CASSELDVVTSGAGELFF.

This chain connects TRBV9 to TRBJ1-5, with 7 positions matching TRBD1. V lost 4 bases, J lost 0 bases, and 4 bases stayed unmatched. Germline CDR1 and CDR2: SGDLS and YYNGEE. The CDR3 loop spans 15 amino acids. CDR3 region: CASSYTGDSNQPQHF. The CDR3 region has the DNA TGTGCCAGCAGCTATACAGGGGATAGCAATCAGCCCCAGCATTTT.

The table lists this clone with a few counts. V usage is TRBV15 and J usage is TRBJ1-2; D not resolved. CDR1 is LNHNV, CDR2 YYDKDF, per germline (reference sequence). V lost 0 bases and J 4 bases, leaving 6 bases between the germline ends. The CDR3 length is 13 residues. CDR3 DNA: TGTGCCACCAGCAGAGATCAATTCTATGGCTACACCTTC. Amino acid sequence: CATSRDQFYGYTF.

The V gene is TRBV7-9, the J gene TRBJ2-3; weak D call: TRBD2 (6 bases). CDR1 and CDR2 from the germline V gene are SEHNR and FQNEAQ (reference sequence). Trimming took 3 bases from V and 2 from J, leaving 18 bases between them. The CDR3 consists of 17 residues. The CDR3 protein is CASSFTGGRSFTDTQYF. The CDR3 DNA reads TGTGCCAGCAGCTTTACCGGTGGGAGGAGCTTCACAGATACGCAGTATTTT.

This chain joins TRBV11-3 and TRBJ2-1; TRBD2 aligns across 9 bases. The germline V gene encodes CDR1 SGHNT and CDR2 YENEEA. This CDR3 has 13 residues. Trimming at V came to 6 bases and at J to 9 bases, leaving 6 bases not matched to a gene. The CDR3 here is CASSLIAGAEQFF. The CDR3 bases are TGTGCCAGCAGTCTTATAGCGGGAGCTGAGCAGTTCTTC.

The chain couples TRBV7-2 to TRBJ2-3; 11 nucleotides agree with TRBD2. V was clipped by 4 bases and J by 0 bases; unmatched bases: 12. The germline V gene encodes CDR1 SGHTA and CDR2 FQGNSA. CDR3 length: 19 amino acids. The CDR3 protein is CASSSLAGGLRGSTDTQYF. The DNA for the CDR3 is TGTGCCAGCAGCTCCCTAGCGGGAGGCTTGAGGGGTAGCACAGATACGCAGTATTTT.

The J gene is TRBJ2-7, the V gene TRBV28; 10 nucleotides match TRBD1. The CDR3 has 14 residues. V lost 4 bases and J lost 0; bases outside the gene matches: 0. Germline loops: CDR1 MDHEN, CDR2 SYDVKM. The CDR3 region is CASSWTGGSYEQYF. CDR3 bases: TGTGCCAGCAGTTGGACAGGGGGCTCCTACGAGCAGTACTTC.

CDR3 loop: CASSVRQGAETQYF. The DNA for the CDR3 is TGCGCCAGCAGCGTCCGACAGGGGGCGGAGACCCAGTACTTC. The V and J genes are TRBV4-1 and TRBJ2-5, with 10 bases that match TRBD1. Germline CDR1 is MGHRA and CDR2 is YSYEKL. The CDR3 totals 14 residues. V was pared by 5 bases and J by 5 bases, with 5 bases of the junction left unmatched.

This chain connects TRBV9 to TRBJ1-1; 8 bases line up with TRBD1. J was trimmed by 4 bases and V by 2 bases; bases with no gene match: 7. The CDR3 has 15 amino acids. From germline, CDR1 is SGDLS and CDR2 YYNGEE. CDR3 region: CASSVGQGTTTEAFF. CDR3 nucleotides: TGTGCCAGCAGCGTTGGACAGGGAACGACCACTGAAGCTTTCTTT. Together with reference TRBV9 and TRBJ1-1, the CDR3 gives the full variable domain: DSGVTQTPKHLITATGQRVTLRCSPRSGDLSVYWYQQSLDQGLQFLIQYYNGEERAKGNILERFSAQQFPDLHSELNLSSLELGDSALYFCASSVGQGTTTEAFFGQGTRLTVV.

This clone occurred once. The chain recombines TRBV7-2 with TRBJ1-3, with D possibly matching TRBD1 (5 bases). Per germline, CDR1 SGHTA and CDR2 FQGNSA. There are 17 residues in the CDR3. Trimming took 1 base from V and 3 from J, leaving 16 bases between them. CDR3 coding DNA: TGTGCCAGCAGCTTAGTTGGTGGAGGGGCGCTTGGAAACACCATATATTTT. This codes for CASSLVGGGALGNTIYF.